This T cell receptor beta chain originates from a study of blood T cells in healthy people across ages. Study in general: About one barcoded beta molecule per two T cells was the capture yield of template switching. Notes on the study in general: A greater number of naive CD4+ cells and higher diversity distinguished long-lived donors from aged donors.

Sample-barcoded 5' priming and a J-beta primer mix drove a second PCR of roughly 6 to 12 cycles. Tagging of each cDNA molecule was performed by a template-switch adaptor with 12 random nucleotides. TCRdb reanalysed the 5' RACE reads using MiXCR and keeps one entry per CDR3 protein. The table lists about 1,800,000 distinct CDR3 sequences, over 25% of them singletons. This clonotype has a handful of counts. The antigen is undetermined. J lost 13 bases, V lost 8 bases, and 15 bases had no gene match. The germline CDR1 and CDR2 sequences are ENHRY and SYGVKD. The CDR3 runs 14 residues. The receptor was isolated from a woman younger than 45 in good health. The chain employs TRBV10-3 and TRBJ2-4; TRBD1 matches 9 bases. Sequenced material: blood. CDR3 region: CAISDRGGYNEQYF. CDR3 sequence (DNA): TGTGCCATCTCAGACAGGGGGGGCTACAATGAGCAGTACTTC.